This T cell receptor beta chain was captured in a study of blood T cells in healthy people across ages. Study-wide results and caveats: Underestimates were what the diversity estimates from one million T cells were considered to be. With naive T cell percentage, TCR beta diversity showed a strong correlation.

The germline CDR1 and CDR2 sequences are DFQATT and SNEGSKA (reference sequence). V was trimmed by 6 bases and J by 0 bases, leaving 14 bases between them. CDR3 length: 14 amino acids. Alongside a J-beta primer mix, a sample-barcoded 5' primer served in a second PCR lasting about 6 to 12 cycles. A template-switch adaptor with 12 random nucleotides tagged each cDNA molecule. From the 5' RACE reads, TCRdb called clonotypes with MiXCR, one entry per CDR3 protein. The sample lists 700,000 to 850,000 distinct CDR3 sequences, around 36% occurring once. Isolated PBMCs totaled at least 7 million in each sample. Details on this clonotype: Its antigen is as yet unknown.

This clonotype originated in a man between 18 and 35 years old in good health. The chain recombines TRBV20-1 with TRBJ1-1; D is unresolved. Sequenced: blood. CDR3: CSASAGHMNTEAFF. CDR3 sequence (DNA): TGCAGTGCATCGGCTGGCCACATGAACACTGAAGCTTTCTTT.